This T cell receptor (beta chain) was sequenced during a study of glioma-infiltrating T cells after dendritic cell vaccination. Study overall: Between about 2002 and 2013, patients got autologous tumor lysate-pulsed dendritic cell vaccines.

Per germline, CDR1 SGHDT and CDR2 YYEEEE. This CDR3 region has 16 residues. Trimming cost V 3 bases and J 1 base; bases outside gene matches: 3. As to time point: after dendritic cell vaccination, including at tumor progression/relapse. The assay was immunoSEQ multiplex PCR, and TCRdb's table has in-frame clones only and misses some. The data show roughly 85,000 clones, 85% seen once. The genes are TRBV5-6 and TRBJ1-4, with 10 bases fitting TRBD1. The origin of this receptor is a human donor with glioblastoma. The input for sequencing was blood, taken after dendritic cell vaccination. For the CDR3, the DNA is TGTGCCAGCAGCTGGACAGGGGGGGTAACTAATGAAAAACTGTTTTTT. It translates to CASSWTGGVTNEKLFF.